This TCR beta chain emerged from a study of CD8 T cells in Susac syndrome. The CD8+ and CD4+ T cells were negatively isolated, with the TEMRA cells enriched by FACS. Germline V lookup: CDR1 LNHDA, CDR2 SQIVND (reference sequence). The CDR3 is made up of 16 amino acids. V shed 5 bases, J shed 0 bases, and the junction held 6 bases outside the gene matches. The RNA input was roughly 0.5 to 1 ug, and it was reverse transcribed with random hexamers. One entry per CDR3 protein, called by TCRdb with MiXCR from the immunoSEQ multiplex PCR reads. The data show about 25,000 distinct CDR3 sequences, less than 95% seen once.

Sequenced sample: CD8+ T cells from PBMCs. The chain is built from TRBV19 and TRBJ2-4; 8 bases match TRBD1. This clonotype was sampled from a human donor in good health. DNA of the CDR3: TGTGCCAGTAGTCCCCGACAGGGGAGAGCCAAAAACATTCAGTACTTC. Protein: CASSPRQGRAKNIQYF.